This passage covers 29 T cell receptor beta chains from one sample sequenced in a study of T cell repertoires in cytomegalovirus infection. Using its own MiXCR run on the reads, TCRdb lists one record per CDR3 protein. The sample has 200,000 to 250,000 distinct CDR3 sequences; under 8.5% are singletons. What was sequenced was PBMCs. These receptors were taken from a human donor in good health (CMV status not recorded). Some clones in this sample may be carry-over from other donors' samples.

This clonotype was detected ten times or more. The CDR3 DNA reads TGTGCCAGCAGCTTAAGTACAGGGGAAGCTTTCTTT. Its translation is CASSLSTGEAFF. The chain combines TRBV7-2 with TRBJ1-1, with D tentatively TRBD1 (6 bases). This CDR3 region has 12 residues. V was trimmed by 2 bases and J by 8 bases, leaving 9 bases between them. Germline values: CDR1 SGHTA, CDR2 FQGNSA.

This clonotype was seen ten or more times. The chain recombines TRBV20-1 with TRBJ2-7; D could derive from TRBD1 or TRBD2 (5 bases each). V dropped 3 bases and J dropped 8 bases, with 11 bases sitting between them. The CDR3 extends over 11 amino acids. From germline, CDR1 is DFQATT and CDR2 SNEGSKA (reference sequence). This CDR3 reads CSASPGPKQYF. The CDR3 DNA follows: TGCAGTGCTAGTCCGGGACCCAAGCAGTACTTC.

Many counts were recorded for this clonotype. This chain connects TRBV28 to TRBJ1-4, with 10 bases lining up with TRBD1. Per germline, CDR1 MDHEN and CDR2 SYDVKM. The CDR3 covers 15 residues. Trimming removed 5 bases from V and 8 bases from J; junction bases left unmatched: 8. This CDR3 is CASSAPGQGYEKLFF. Written as DNA, the CDR3 is TGTGCCAGCAGTGCTCCGGGACAGGGGTACGAAAAACTGTTTTTT.

This clonotype was found many times. CDR3: CASSSAGGPRVVETQYF. CDR3 DNA sequence: TGTGCCAGCAGCTCCGCGGGGGGGCCGAGAGTGGTAGAGACCCAGTACTTC. The rearrangement uses TRBV7-2 and TRBJ2-5; 9 nucleotides align to TRBD2. The CDR3 consists of 17 residues. Looked up from germline, CDR1 is SGHTA and CDR2 is FQGNSA. Trimming at V came to 4 bases and at J to 4 bases, leaving 13 bases not matched to a gene.

This clonotype was seen repeatedly, ten times or more. The chain joins TRBV7-9 to TRBJ2-7; D unclear. CDR1 and CDR2 from the germline V gene are SEHNR and FQNEAQ (reference sequence). CDR3 length equals 13 residues. Trimming shortened V by 4 bases and J by 4 bases, and 11 bases separated the two germline ends. The chain's CDR3 is CASSYPGVYEQYF. The CDR3 region has the DNA TGTGCCAGCAGCTACCCTGGGGTTTACGAGCAGTACTTC.

This clonotype was counted at least ten times. The chain links TRBV7-2 to TRBJ1-6; D is uncertain. CDR3 size: 15 residues. Germline loops: CDR1 SGHTA, CDR2 FQGNSA. Between the trimmed V and J ends, which lost 1 base and 6 bases, there was a span of 10 bases. This CDR3 reads CASSLGGNSNSPLHF. In nucleotides, the CDR3 is TGTGCCAGCAGCTTAGGAGGGAACTCTAATTCACCCCTCCACTTT. Based on the CDR3 plus reference TRBV7-2 and TRBJ1-6, the full variable domain is GAGVSQSPSNKVTEKGKDVELRCDPISGHTALYWYRQSLGQGLEFLIYFQGNSAPDKSGLPSDRFSAERTGGSVSTLTIQRTQQEDSAVYLCASSLGGNSNSPLHFGNGTRLTVT.

This clonotype has a count of ten or more. This sequence joins TRBV7-2 and TRBJ2-2; D perhaps matches TRBD2 (6 bases). V lost 3 bases and J lost 8, with 13 bases in between. The CDR3 is 14 residues long. CDR1 and CDR2 (germline): SGHTA, FQGNSA. Written as DNA, the CDR3 is TGTGCCAGCAGCTTTTGGCTAGCGACTGGGGAGCTGTTTTTT. As protein: CASSFWLATGELFF. Using reference TRBV7-2 and TRBJ2-2 for the parts outside the CDR3, the full variable domain is GAGVSQSPSNKVTEKGKDVELRCDPISGHTALYWYRQSLGQGLEFLIYFQGNSAPDKSGLPSDRFSAERTGGSVSTLTIQRTQQEDSAVYLCASSFWLATGELFFGEGSRLTVL.

This clonotype was observed at least ten times. This chain connects TRBV7-2 to TRBJ1-5, with D hard to call. Germline loops: CDR1 SGHTA, CDR2 FQGNSA. The CDR3 sequence is 13 residues long. V lost 2 bases to trimming and J lost 6 bases, with 8 bases between them. The CDR3 sequence is CASSLSPLQPQHF. The CDR3 bases are TGTGCCAGCAGCTTAAGTCCCCTTCAGCCCCAGCATTTT.

This clonotype was counted ten times or more. This chain links TRBV7-2 with TRBJ2-1; TRBD1 agrees at 9 bases. CDR3 size: 16 residues. V was pared by 5 bases and J by 9 bases, with 14 bases of the junction left unmatched. Germline CDR1 SGHTA, CDR2 FQGNSA. CDR3 DNA sequence: TGTGCCAGCAGCATTACCGGGACAGGGAAGGTGGGTGAGCAGTTCTTC. Protein: CASSITGTGKVGEQFF.

This clonotype was counted many times. The J gene is TRBJ1-5, the V gene TRBV19; D ambiguous. Germline V lookup: CDR1 LNHDA, CDR2 SQIVND (reference sequence). The germline V and J ends were trimmed by 5 bases and 4 bases, with 9 bases remaining between them. This CDR3 has 13 amino acids. In DNA form, the CDR3 reads TGTGCCAGTAGTGGAACGGCTAATCAGCCCCAGCATTTT. Its translation: CASSGTANQPQHF. Full variable domain (rest looked up from reference TRBV19 and TRBJ1-5): DGGITQSPKYLFRKEGQNVTLSCEQNLNHDAMYWYRQDPGQGLRLIYYSQIVNDFQKGDIAEGYSVSREKKESFPLTVTSAQKNPTAFYLCASSGTANQPQHFGDGTRLSIL.

The V call is TRBV19, the J call TRBJ2-2; 8 positions match TRBD1. Germline lookup yields CDR1 LNHDA and CDR2 SQIVND (reference sequence). CDR3 length: 14 residues. The trim removed 5 bases at V and 5 bases at J, leaving 4 bases unmatched. Here the CDR3 DNA reads TGTGCCAGTAGTCCCGGACAGGGAACCGGGGAGCTGTTTTTT. Its protein is CASSPGQGTGELFF.

This clonotype was counted ten times or more. V usage is TRBV7-6 and J usage is TRBJ1-2; 9 positions match TRBD1. Losses at the gene ends were 8 bases for V and 4 bases for J; bases not matched to a gene: 14. There are 16 residues in the CDR3. Germline lookup yields CDR1 SGHVS and CDR2 FNYEAQ. CDR3: CASSAEDRGVGYGYTF. The CDR3 coding sequence is TGTGCCAGCTCCGCAGAGGACAGGGGAGTAGGCTATGGCTACACCTTC.

This clonotype was detected many times. The J gene is TRBJ1-6, the V gene TRBV2; D is ambiguous. Germline-derived CDR1 and CDR2 are SNHLY and FYNNEI. The CDR3 has 12 residues. Trimming cost V 1 base and J 10 bases, with 5 bases left between them. The CDR3 DNA sequence: TGTGCCAGCAGTGAAGAAGGGTCACCCCTCCACTTT. It codes for CASSEEGSPLHF. The full variable domain, with the rest looked up from reference TRBV2 and TRBJ1-6, is EPEVTQTPSHQVTQMGQEVILRCVPISNHLYFYWYRQILGQKVEFLVSFYNNEISEKSEIFDDQFSVERPDGSNFTLKIRSTKLEDSAMYFCASSEEGSPLHFGNGTRLTVT.

This clonotype has at least ten counts. The gene calls are TRBV6-1 and TRBJ1-4, with D possibly TRBD1 on 5 matching bases. There are 13 residues in the CDR3. The V gene lost 10 bases and the J gene lost 6 bases, with 15 bases spanning the gap. CDR1 is MNHNS and CDR2 is SASEGT in the germline V gene. The CDR3 loop is CAILQGNYEKLFF. The CDR3, as DNA: TGTGCCATCCTCCAGGGAAACTATGAAAAACTGTTTTTT.

This clonotype was detected many times. The chain joins TRBV7-2 to TRBJ2-3, with D possibly matching TRBD2 (5 bases). CDR3 size: 13 residues. V dropped 3 bases and J dropped 5 bases, with 9 bases sitting between them. Looked up from germline, CDR1 is SGHTA and CDR2 is FQGNSA. The DNA of the CDR3 is TGTGCCAGCAGCTTCCCGGGGTTAGATACGCAGTATTTT. Translated, it gives CASSFPGLDTQYF.

In this sample, this clonotype turned up many times. V usage is TRBV20-1 and J usage is TRBJ2-2, with a tentative D call TRBD2 (6 bases). Germline lookup yields CDR1 DFQATT and CDR2 SNEGSKA (reference sequence). Trimming shortened V by 2 bases and J by 2 bases, and 12 bases separated the two germline ends. The CDR3 contains 15 residues. The CDR3, as DNA: TGCAGTGCTAGAAAAGGCGGGGTTAACACCGGGGAGCTGTTTTTT. It specifies CSARKGGVNTGELFF.

This clonotype has a count of ten or more. V gene TRBV29-1 combines with J gene TRBJ1-2; D remains unclear. Trimming stripped 3 bases from V and 4 bases from J, with 9 bases between. Germline CDR1 SQVTM, CDR2 ANQGSEA. The CDR3 has 12 residues. The CDR3 here is CSVEEQIYGYTF. DNA for the CDR3: TGCAGCGTTGAGGAGCAAATCTATGGCTACACCTTC.

At least ten counts were recorded for this clonotype. The V and J genes are TRBV20-1 and TRBJ2-7; D is perhaps TRBD1 (6 bases). Per the germline V gene, CDR1 is DFQATT and CDR2 is SNEGSKA (reference sequence). The CDR3 has 13 residues. The V and J ends lost 0 bases and 2 bases respectively, with 8 bases between them. For the CDR3, the DNA is TGCAGTGCTAGAGACAGGGGCCCCTACGAGCAGTACTTC. Translation gives CSARDRGPYEQYF.

This clonotype was observed at least ten times. The chain is built from TRBV11-3 and TRBJ2-7; D may be TRBD1 (6 bases). Per the germline V gene, CDR1 is SGHNT and CDR2 is YENEEA. With 1 base removed from V and 5 bases from J, the gap between germline ends came to 9 bases. This CDR3 is built from 13 residues. The CDR3 DNA sequence: TGTGCCAGCAGCTTAGTCCCAGGGGACGAGCAGTACTTC. It specifies CASSLVPGDEQYF.

Many counts were recorded for this clonotype. This rearrangement joins TRBV14 to TRBJ1-1, with D perhaps matching TRBD1 (5 bases). This CDR3 comprises 16 residues. CDR1 is SGHDN, CDR2 FVKESK, per germline. Trimming removed 4 bases at V and 6 bases at J, with 21 bases between. The CDR3 bases are TGTGCCAGCAGCCCACGAGGGGCGTTAGGATCCTCTGAAGCTTTCTTT. This translates into CASSPRGALGSSEAFF.

This rearrangement joins TRBV3-1 to TRBJ2-3, with D hard to call. This CDR3 has 14 residues. The V gene's germline CDR1 is LGHDT and CDR2 YNNKEL (reference sequence). The V end lost 0 bases, the J end lost 2 bases, and 6 bases lay between the germline ends. CDR3 residues: CASSQDLATDTQYF. DNA of the CDR3: TGTGCCAGCAGCCAAGATCTCGCCACAGATACGCAGTATTTT.

This clonotype was picked up many times. This chain connects TRBV20-1 to TRBJ2-3, with TRBD2 as a possible D gene (6 bases). Trimming took 7 bases from V and 4 from J, leaving 18 bases between them. This CDR3 is built from 14 residues. Germline loops: CDR1 DFQATT, CDR2 SNEGSKA (reference sequence). The CDR3 nucleotides read TGCAGTGGTAGTGCGGGGTTTCGTTCAGATACGCAGTATTTT. Amino acids: CSGSAGFRSDTQYF.

The table lists this clonotype with many counts. CDR3 sequence (DNA): TGCAGTGCCACGGCCGTTCTCTATGATGGCTACACCTTC. This translates into CSATAVLYDGYTF. J is TRBJ1-2 and V is TRBV20-1; D is uncertain. Germline V lookup: CDR1 DFQATT, CDR2 SNEGSKA (reference sequence). The CDR3 covers 13 residues. Trimming took off 6 bases at V and 6 bases at J, with 17 bases between the two ends.

This clonotype was recorded many times. The gene calls are TRBV27 and TRBJ1-1, with D tentatively TRBD1 (5 bases). V was pared by 4 bases and J by 4 bases, with 22 bases between. The CDR3 totals 17 residues. Germline CDR1 and CDR2: MNHEY and SMNVEV (reference sequence). CDR3 in DNA: TGTGCCAGCAGTTCCCTCCCCCCAGGGCCCGGAATCACTGAAGCTTTCTTT. This codes for CASSSLPPGPGITEAFF.

This clonotype came up many times. The V call is TRBV29-1, the J call TRBJ2-7, with 10 bases fitting TRBD1. Per the germline V gene, CDR1 is SQVTM and CDR2 is ANQGSEA. J lost 5 bases, V lost 7 bases, and 8 bases had no gene match. The CDR3 length is 13 residues. The CDR3 reads CSAGLGQGNEQYF. The CDR3 DNA follows: TGCAGCGCTGGCCTGGGACAGGGGAACGAGCAGTACTTC.

Ten or more counts support this clonotype. The V gene is TRBV10-3, the J gene TRBJ2-3; 7 nucleotides line up with TRBD2. V was pared by 8 bases and J by 5 bases, with 4 bases of the junction left unmatched. Germline CDR1 ENHRY, CDR2 SYGVKD. The CDR3 spans 12 residues. CDR3 in amino acids: CAIHSGEDTQYF. The CDR3 coding sequence is TGTGCCATCCACAGCGGGGAAGATACGCAGTATTTT.

Ten or more counts support this clonotype. The genes are TRBV7-2 and TRBJ1-2, with D tentatively TRBD1 (6 bases). The CDR3 extends over 15 amino acids. Trimming removed 2 bases at V and 12 bases at J, with 22 bases between. The V gene's germline CDR1 is SGHTA and CDR2 FQGNSA. The CDR3 nucleotides read TGTGCCAGCAGCTTAAGGTTGGGGGCTCTGAAACCCGACACCTTC. Its protein is CASSLRLGALKPDTF.

The sample holds many counts of this clonotype. The rearrangement uses TRBV13 and TRBJ1-3; the D gene is possibly TRBD1 (6 bases). The CDR3 is made up of 16 amino acids. V was shortened by 5 bases and J by 2 bases, with 16 bases between the two germline ends. The germline CDR1 and CDR2 sequences are PRHDT and FYEKMQ (reference sequence). This CDR3 is CASSPQGRNTGNTIYF. The CDR3 nucleotides are TGTGCCAGCAGCCCACAGGGCCGGAACACTGGAAACACCATATATTTT.

In this sample, this clonotype turned up many times. The V call is TRBV25-1, the J call TRBJ2-7; D is undetermined. This CDR3 region has 14 residues. CDR1 and CDR2 from the germline V gene are MGHDK and SYGVNS. V lost 6 bases to trimming and J lost 2 bases, with 14 bases between them. CDR3 DNA sequence: TGTGCCAGCAGACGAGATGAGGACCCCTACGAGCAGTACTTC. Protein product: CASRRDEDPYEQYF.